This is a list of T cell receptor beta chains from one sample in a study of early T cells in non-severe SARS-CoV-2 infection. From the 5' RACE reads, TCRdb called clonotypes with MiXCR, one entry per CDR3 protein. This sample has 100,000 to 150,000 distinct CDR3 sequences, with approximately 15% found just once. Sequencing was performed on whole blood. The receptors were gathered from an adult who was a healthcare worker with PCR-confirmed SARS-CoV-2 infection or an uninfected control (not recorded which). Each CDR3 is given with its conserved first and last residue. A D gene is named only where the DNA matches it firmly. A clone size is listed for some rows: how often the clone was seen (once, few, many), or a class if it is expanded.

D gene	V gene	clone size	J gene	CDR3 DNA	CDR3 protein
TRBD1	TRBV5-1	.	TRBJ1-6	TGCGCCAGCAGCTTGGGCGGGACAGGGGGCATGAATTCACCCCTCCACTTT	CASSLGGTGGMNSPLHF
.	TRBV7-9	few	TRBJ1-4	TGTGCCAGCAGCTTAGCGGGGGGGGACGGTGAAAAACTGTTTTTT	CASSLAGGDGEKLFF
.	TRBV4-1	few	TRBJ2-1	TGCGCCAGCAGCCAAGGGATGAGAGACCGAAAAAATGAGCAGTTCTTC	CASSQGMRDRKNEQFF
.	TRBV20-1	.	TRBJ1-2	TGCAGTGCCCGACGGGGGACTAACTATGGCTACACCTTC	CSARRGTNYGYTF
.	TRBV6-2/TRBV6-3	.	TRBJ2-7	TGTGCCAGCAGTTATCAGGTCCTATCTTACTTC	CASSYQVLSYF
TRBD2	TRBV7-9	few	TRBJ2-5	TGTGCCAGCAGCTTAGTCGGCATGGGACTAGCGGGGCGTTACCAAGAGACCCAGTACTTC	CASSLVGMGLAGRYQETQYF
.	TRBV27	few	TRBJ2-7	TGTGCCAGCAGGCTTAACGGGGGCCCCTACGAGCAGTACTTC	CASRLNGGPYEQYF
.	TRBV5-1	many	TRBJ1-1	TGCGCCAGCAGCTCGGATCTCAGGGGAGGGGGCACTGAAGCTTTCTTT	CASSSDLRGGGTEAFF
TRBD2	TRBV11-2	few	TRBJ2-1	TGTGCCAGCAGCCGACTAGCGGGGAGCTCCTACAATGAGCAGTTCTTC	CASSRLAGSSYNEQFF
.	TRBV12-3/TRBV12-4	few	TRBJ2-1	TGTGCCAGCCGCGAACTGAATGAGCAGTTCTTC	CASRELNEQFF
TRBD1	TRBV12-3/TRBV12-4	few	TRBJ1-2	TGTGCCAGCAGTCCTCTAGACAGGGGCGCCTATGGCTACACCTTC	CASSPLDRGAYGYTF
.	TRBV29-1	few	TRBJ1-1	TGCAGCGTCCGGATGGAATTCACTGAAGCTTTCTTT	CSVRMEFTEAFF
.	TRBV7-9	few	TRBJ1-4	TGTGCCAGCAGCTTAGAACCCCGAGGGAATGAAAAACTGTTTTTT	CASSLEPRGNEKLFF
.	TRBV7-9	.	TRBJ2-5	TGTGCCAGCAGCCTAGGTGGTGATCGCCAAGAGACCCAGTACTTC	CASSLGGDRQETQYF
.	TRBV4-2	few	TRBJ2-5	TGTGCCAGCAGCCAAGATCGGGCACCGCGGGAGACCCAGTACTTC	CASSQDRAPRETQYF
TRBD1	TRBV5-1	.	TRBJ1-1	TGCGCCAGCAGCCCTGACAGGGGTGAAGCTTTCTTT	CASSPDRGEAFF
.	TRBV10-3	.	TRBJ1-1	TGTGCCATCAGTGAGATGCAGGGGAACACTGAAGCTTTCTTT	CAISEMQGNTEAFF
TRBD1	TRBV18	.	TRBJ2-3	TGTGCCAGCTCACCACGACAGGGATCGGCAGATACGCAGTATTTT	CASSPRQGSADTQYF
.	TRBV18	few	TRBJ2-7	TGTGCCAGCTCACCACCAGTTTCCTACGAGCAGTACTTC	CASSPPVSYEQYF
.	TRBV6-1	many	TRBJ1-1	TGTGCCAGCAGTGAAGCCCCGGACAGAGGCGCTGAAGCTTTCTTT	CASSEAPDRGAEAFF
TRBD1	TRBV6-1	few	TRBJ1-5	TGTGCCAGCAGTGGGGGACAGGGGCCTATCATTGGGGGCAATCAGCCCCAGCATTTT	CASSGGQGPIIGGNQPQHF
.	TRBV2	few	TRBJ2-5	TGTGCCAGCAGACAGATACAAGAGACCCAGTACTTC	CASRQIQETQYF
.	TRBV5-1	few	TRBJ2-6	TGCGCCAGCAGCCCGGGGATTATCTCTGGGGCCAACGTCCTGACTTTC	CASSPGIISGANVLTF
TRBD2	TRBV9	few	TRBJ2-3	TGTGCCAGCAGCGGGCGGGGGGCGGTCACAGATACGCAGTATTTT	CASSGRGAVTDTQYF
.	TRBV7-8	few	TRBJ1-6	TGTGCCAGCAGCTTATCCGGGACTGGAGATTCACCCCTCCACTTT	CASSLSGTGDSPLHF
.	TRBV12-3/TRBV12-4	few	TRBJ1-1	TGTGCCAGCAGGCGGGGACGGACCACTGAAGCTTTCTTT	CASRRGRTTEAFF
TRBD1	TRBV19	many	TRBJ2-7	TGTGCCAGTAGTATAGATTCGGGACAGCCCTACGAGCAGTACTTC	CASSIDSGQPYEQYF
.	TRBV7-2	.	TRBJ2-7	TGTGCCAGCAGAGACAAGGGCTACGAGCAGTACTTC	CASRDKGYEQYF
.	TRBV30	few	TRBJ2-3	TGTGCCTGGAGGTTAGGAGGCGCAGATACGCAGTATTTT	CAWRLGGADTQYF
.	TRBV12-3/TRBV12-4	few	TRBJ2-4	TGTGCCAGCCGCCCCTCGGACAAAAACATTCAGTACTTC	CASRPSDKNIQYF
TRBD1	TRBV10-1	.	TRBJ2-2	TGCGCCAGCAGTGAGGTCAGGGGACAGGCGGACACCGGGGAGCTGTTTTTT	CASSEVRGQADTGELFF
.	TRBV20-1	.	TRBJ2-7	TGCAGTGCTAGCGACTCCGGGACTCGCGGTGGGTACGAGCAGTACTTC	CSASDSGTRGGYEQYF
.	TRBV3-1	once	TRBJ2-1	TGTGCCAGCAGCCAAGGGTCCTGGGAGCAGTTCTTC	CASSQGSWEQFF
.	TRBV11-2	.	TRBJ2-7	TGTGCCAGCAGCTTACCCAATTCCTACGAGCAGTACTTC	CASSLPNSYEQYF
TRBD1	TRBV3-1	.	TRBJ1-1	TGTGCCAGCAGCCAAAGGGGGCCGAACACTGAAGCTTTCTTT	CASSQRGPNTEAFF
.	TRBV24-1	few	TRBJ2-7	TGTGCCACCAGTGATTTAAATGGGCCCTACGAGCAGTACTTC	CATSDLNGPYEQYF
TRBD1	TRBV5-4	.	TRBJ2-1	TGTGCCAGCAGCCGACGACAGGGGGCCTACAATGAGCAGTTCTTC	CASSRRQGAYNEQFF
TRBD1	TRBV10-3	.	TRBJ2-6	TGTGCCATCAGGACCGGGACAGGGGTACCCTCTGGGGCCAACGTCCTGACTTTC	CAIRTGTGVPSGANVLTF
.	TRBV11-2	.	TRBJ2-5	TGTGCCAGCAGCTTAAAAGGGCGGGATATGAAGGGAGAGACCCAGTACTTC	CASSLKGRDMKGETQYF
TRBD2	TRBV20-1	.	TRBJ2-3	TGCAGTGCTGATATAGCGGGGGGGCCGGGCACAGATACGCAGTATTTT	CSADIAGGPGTDTQYF
.	TRBV3-1	.	TRBJ2-3	TGTGCCAGCAGACCCGGGACTTACACAGATACGCAGTATTTT	CASRPGTYTDTQYF
.	TRBV29-1	.	TRBJ1-1	TGCAGCGTTTCCGGCGGAAGGGGCACTGAAGCTTTCTTT	CSVSGGRGTEAFF
TRBD1	TRBV3-1	few	TRBJ1-2	TGTGCCAGCAGCCCAGGGGGATTATATGGCTACACCTTC	CASSPGGLYGYTF
TRBD1	TRBV27	many	TRBJ2-1	TGTGCCACTTTCGCCGGGACAGGGGGCGGTGAGCAGTTCTTC	CATFAGTGGGEQFF
.	TRBV7-9	.	TRBJ2-3	TGTGCCAGCAGCTACACCCCGGATACGCAGTATTTT	CASSYTPDTQYF
.	TRBV18	.	TRBJ1-5	TGTGCCAGCTCTCCCGGGCCTGGCGGCAATCAGCCCCAGCATTTT	CASSPGPGGNQPQHF
.	TRBV12-3/TRBV12-4	few	TRBJ2-5	TGTGCCAGCAGCCCTGGACGTCGAGAGACCCAGTACTTC	CASSPGRRETQYF
.	TRBV7-3	many	TRBJ2-6	TGTGCCAGCAGCCCCTCTCCTTCTGGGGCCAACGTCCTGACTTTC	CASSPSPSGANVLTF
TRBD1	TRBV5-1	few	TRBJ2-6	TGCGCCAGCAGAAAAGGAGGAGACAGGGACAACGTCCTGACTTTC	CASRKGGDRDNVLTF
.	TRBV4-1	.	TRBJ1-1	TGCGCCAGCAGCCAATTTCCGACATTGGTGAACACTGAAGCTTTCTTT	CASSQFPTLVNTEAFF
.	TRBV6-6	.	TRBJ2-3	TGTGCCAGCAGTTACTCGGGGCCTACAGATACGCAGTATTTT	CASSYSGPTDTQYF
TRBD1	TRBV27	few	TRBJ1-1	TGTGCCAGCAGTTTATACGCAGGGGGTCACACTGAAGCTTTCTTT	CASSLYAGGHTEAFF